What follows describes a single T cell receptor beta chain. Using immunoSEQ multiplex PCR, the repertoire was profiled, and TCRdb retains in-frame clones only, with some absent. The table includes roughly 70,000 clones, just over 90% detected once. V gave up 2 bases and J gave up 4 bases, with 8 bases separating them. The CDR3 sequence is 13 residues long. Germline V gene lookup returns CDR1 KGHSH and CDR2 LQKENI. The data are from a study of blood T cell repertoires in COVID-19. The source material was peripheral blood. V usage is TRBV18 and J usage is TRBJ2-5, with no clear D. This receptor was taken from a man aged 45 to 65 with COVID-19, enrolled during active disease. The CDR3 nucleotides read TGTGCCAGCTCACCAATCGAGCGAGAGACCCAGTACTTC. Translating it yields CASSPIERETQYF.